Listed here is a single T cell receptor beta chain. Deletions cut 8 bases from V and 8 bases from J, with 6 bases between. The germline V gene encodes CDR1 MNHEY and CDR2 SMNVEV (reference sequence). This CDR3 is built from 9 residues. The entry originates in a study of shared T cell receptors in the human thymus. Assay: immunoSEQ multiplex PCR; the TCRdb copy retains only in-frame clones and omits some. The sample contains 63,000 or so clones, nearly 95% of which appear only once. The sequenced sample consisted of thymocytes. V usage is TRBV27 and J usage is TRBJ1-1; D ambiguous. This TCR was sampled from a human donor. The CDR3 is CASAREAFF. Here the CDR3 DNA reads TGTGCCAGCGCTCGAGAAGCTTTCTTT.